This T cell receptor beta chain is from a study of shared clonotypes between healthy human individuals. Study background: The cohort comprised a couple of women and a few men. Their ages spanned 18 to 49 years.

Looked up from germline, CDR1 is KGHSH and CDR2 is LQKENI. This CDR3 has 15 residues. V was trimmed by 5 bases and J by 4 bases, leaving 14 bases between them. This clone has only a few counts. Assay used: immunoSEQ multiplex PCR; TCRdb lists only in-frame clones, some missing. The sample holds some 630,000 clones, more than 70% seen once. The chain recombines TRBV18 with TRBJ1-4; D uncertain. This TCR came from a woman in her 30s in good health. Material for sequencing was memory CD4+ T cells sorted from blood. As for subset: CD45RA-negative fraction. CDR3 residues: CASSWTGDLNEKLFF. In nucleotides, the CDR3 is TGTGCCAGCTCATGGACGGGTGACCTTAATGAAAAACTGTTTTTT.